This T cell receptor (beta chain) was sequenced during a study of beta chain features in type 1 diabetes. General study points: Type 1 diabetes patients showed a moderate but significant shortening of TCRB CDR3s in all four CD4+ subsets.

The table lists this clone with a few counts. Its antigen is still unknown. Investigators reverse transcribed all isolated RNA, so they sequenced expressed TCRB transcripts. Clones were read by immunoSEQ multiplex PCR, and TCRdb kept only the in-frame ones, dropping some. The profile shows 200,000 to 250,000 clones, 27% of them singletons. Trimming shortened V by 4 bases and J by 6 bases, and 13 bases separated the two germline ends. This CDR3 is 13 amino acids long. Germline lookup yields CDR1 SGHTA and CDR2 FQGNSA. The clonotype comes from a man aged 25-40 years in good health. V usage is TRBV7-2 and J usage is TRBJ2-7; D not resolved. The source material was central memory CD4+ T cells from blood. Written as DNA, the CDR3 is TGTGCCAGCAGCTCAGCTAGGGTTTCCGAGCAGTACTTC. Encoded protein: CASSSARVSEQYF. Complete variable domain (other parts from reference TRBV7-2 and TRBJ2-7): GAGVSQSPSNKVTEKGKDVELRCDPISGHTALYWYRQSLGQGLEFLIYFQGNSAPDKSGLPSDRFSAERTGGSVSTLTIQRTQQEDSAVYLCASSSARVSEQYFGPGTRLTVT.